The clone carrying this T cell receptor (beta chain) appeared once. Its antigen remains unknown. Some clones are missing from TCRdb's copy, which holds only in-frame ones; the method was immunoSEQ multiplex PCR. The sample shows some 130,000 clones, around 90% of them seen only once. The sample comes from a study of T cells in localized non-small cell lung cancer. Points from the study as a whole: Tumor samples were not multi-region, leaving intratumor heterogeneity unexcluded. T cell clonality was highest in uninvolved adjacent lung, above tumor.

The CDR3 contains 13 residues. Germline V gene data show CDR1 as SQVTM and CDR2 as ANQGSEA. The sequencing here drew on peripheral blood, taken before any cancer treatment. This clonotype was sampled from a female donor of 60 years or more with stage I lung adenocarcinoma. V and J are TRBV29-1 and TRBJ2-5; no clear D gene. The last part of the DNA fits TRBJ2-7 better; the J call may be wrong. As DNA, the CDR3 is TGCAGCGCCCAAGACCGAGTTACCTACGAGCAGTACTTC. Translated: CSAQDRVTYEQYF.